Listed below are T cell receptor beta chains from one sample, sequenced in a study of blood T cell repertoires in COVID-19. Method: immunoSEQ multiplex PCR; TCRdb's copy keeps in-frame clones and lacks some. The data show around 180,000 clones, with roughly 70% seen just once and approximately 3% held by the top ten. The sequencing input was peripheral blood. Receptors originate from an elderly woman with acute or convalescent COVID-19. Both conserved end residues are part of each CDR3. The D gene is left open where the match is weak. Clone size is given for some rows only: seen once, a few or many times, or a class if the clone is expanded.

v_gene,d_gene,abundance,j_gene,CDR3nt,CDR3aa
TRBV19,TRBD1,NA,TRBJ2-3,TGTGCCAGTAGTATTACAGGGGATAGCACAGATACGCAGTATTTT,CASSITGDSTDTQYF
TRBV20-1,TRBD2,NA,TRBJ2-3,TGCAGTGCTAGTCCCCCGGGGGGGGCTAGCGGGACGGCAGATACGCAGTATTTT,CSASPPGGASGTADTQYF
TRBV5-4,TRBD2,NA,TRBJ2-4,TGTGCCAGCAGCTTGCGACTAGCGGGAGCTAAAAACATTCAGTACTTC,CASSLRLAGAKNIQYF
TRBV27,TRBD2,once,TRBJ2-7,TGTGCCAGCAGTTTATCGGGGCGCGGGAGGTCCTACGAGCAGTACTTC,CASSLSGRGRSYEQYF
TRBV5-1,TRBD2,once,TRBJ2-1,TGCGCCAGCAGCTTCAATTCCGCGGGAGTCAGGAATGAGCAGTTCTTC,CASSFNSAGVRNEQFF
TRBV7-3,NA,NA,TRBJ1-1,TGTGCCAGCAGCACCCAGGAGGGGACTGAAGCTTTCTTT,CASSTQEGTEAFF
TRBV9,TRBD1,NA,TRBJ1-1,TGTGCCAGCAGCGTAGAGGACAGGGGGACTGAAGCTTTCTTT,CASSVEDRGTEAFF
TRBV29-1,TRBD2,once,TRBJ2-5,TGCAGCGTCTCTAGAGCGGGGAGTCGGGAGACCCAGTACTTC,CSVSRAGSRETQYF
TRBV10-3,TRBD1,NA,TRBJ1-2,TGTGCCATAGACAGGGGGCCTGGCTACACCTTC,CAIDRGPGYTF
TRBV27,NA,NA,TRBJ2-2,TGTGCCAGCAGTTTCGGCAGGGGGGAAACCGGGGAGCTGTTTTTT,CASSFGRGETGELFF
TRBV20-1,NA,NA,TRBJ2-7,TGCAGTGCTAGTGGTGGTAGTAGCGAGAGCTCCTACGAGCAGTACTTC,CSASGGSSESSYEQYF
TRBV28,NA,few,TRBJ1-6,TGTGCCACTGAGAAGTGGGCAACAGATTTTAATTCACCCCTCCACTTT,CATEKWATDFNSPLHF
TRBV6-5,NA,few,TRBJ1-6,TGTGCCAGCAGCCACGGTGACGGAGGATCACCCCTCCACTTT,CASSHGDGGSPLHF
TRBV28,NA,NA,TRBJ2-3,TGTGCCAGCAGTCCTCCGACAGGAACCACAGATACGCAGTATTTT,CASSPPTGTTDTQYF
TRBV10-1,NA,NA,TRBJ2-7,TGCGCCAGCAGTGCCACAGCCTCCTACGAGCAGTACTTC,CASSATASYEQYF
TRBV29-1,TRBD1,few,TRBJ2-7,TGCAGCGTGCAGGGACAGGGAAACTACGAGCAGTACTTC,CSVQGQGNYEQYF
TRBV4-1,NA,NA,TRBJ1-1,TGCGCCAGCAGCCAAGATCCTAACGCGGCCACTTACCTGAACACTGAAGCTTTCTTT,CASSQDPNAATYLNTEAFF